The clone carrying this T cell receptor beta chain was counted many times. Its matching antigen is unknown. This sample is part of a study of CD8 T cells in ankylosing spondylitis. The study's findings and limits: What appeared characteristic of ankylosing spondylitis blood was a TCR beta motif of several highly homologous variants. Disease-linked clones were found to be CD8+ and relatively rare in peripheral blood. Within matched ankylosing spondylitis synovial fluid, disease-linked clones were reportedly significantly enriched.

Researchers built TCR beta libraries using quantitative 5'-RACE with molecular barcodes. One entry per CDR3 protein results from TCRdb running MiXCR on the 5' RACE reads. The table has about 150,000 distinct CDR3 sequences, roughly 30% seen once; the top ten hold 5.5% to 7.5%. CDR1 MDHEN and CDR2 SYDVKM come from the germline V gene. The ends lost 6 bases at V and 4 bases at J; junction bases unmatched: 2. The CDR3 has 13 residues. The chain has TRBV28 and TRBJ1-5, with 8 bases matching TRBD1. The source is a male donor with ankylosing spondylitis. Sequencing used synovial fluid, either unsorted or a sorted T cell fraction (not recorded which). The CDR3 DNA is TGTGCCAGCAGGACAGGGGCAAATCAGCCCCAGCATTTT. It codes for CASRTGANQPQHF.